The 5 T cell receptor beta chains listed next were all sequenced from one sample in a study of PD-1 blockade in classical Hodgkin lymphoma. The sample's time point: cycle 4 day 1 (C4D1), after 6 weeks of nivolumab. All patients relapsed after autologous stem cell transplantation, and brentuximab vedotin exposure varied. Profiled with immunoSEQ multiplex PCR; TCRdb holds only in-frame clones, not every one. The sample carries around 40,000 clones, around 80% recorded once. The sequencing here drew on peripheral blood mononuclear cells (PBMCs), taken before the fourth cycle of nivolumab. The source of these receptors is a human donor with classical Hodgkin lymphoma.

The V and J genes are TRBV2 and TRBJ1-2, with unresolved D. This CDR3 has 11 amino acids. Per the germline V gene, CDR1 is SNHLY and CDR2 is FYNNEI. The V end lost 7 bases, the J end lost 5 bases, and 8 bases lay between the germline ends. CDR3 sequence: CASMVVYGYTF. CDR3 coding DNA: TGTGCCAGCATGGTGGTTTATGGCTACACCTTC.

The gene calls are TRBV10-3 and TRBJ1-1, with 8 bases fitting TRBD1. J gave up 2 bases and V 6 bases, and 5 bases lay outside the gene matches. Germline V CDR1 and CDR2: ENHRY, SYGVKD. This CDR3 region has 14 residues. CDR3 coding DNA: TGTGCCATCAGGGGGACAGGTGTCAACACTGAAGCTTTCTTT. It encodes CAIRGTGVNTEAFF.

This rearrangement joins TRBV19 to TRBJ2-5; 8 bases fit TRBD1. Germline trimming cut 4 bases from V and 2 bases from J; bases unmatched to any gene: 3. Germline CDR1 reads LNHDA; CDR2 reads SQIVND (reference sequence). The CDR3 loop spans 14 amino acids. CDR3 region: CASSKNRGQETQYF. CDR3 nucleotides: TGTGCCAGTAGTAAAAACAGGGGGCAAGAGACCCAGTACTTC.

The chain has TRBV30 and TRBJ2-2; D perhaps matches TRBD1 (5 bases). CDR3 length: 14 residues. CDR1 and CDR2 (germline): GTSNPN, SVGIG (reference sequence). The V end was cut by 4 bases, the J end by 1 base, with 10 bases between. For the CDR3, the DNA is TGTGCCTGGAAGGAGACAGTGAACACCGGGGAGCTGTTTTTT. As protein: CAWKETVNTGELFF. Full variable domain (remainder filled in from reference TRBV30 and TRBJ2-2): SQTIHQWPATLVQPVGSPLSLECTVEGTSNPNLYWYRQAAGRGLQLLFYSVGIGQISSEVPQNLSASRPQDRQFILSSKKLLLSDSGFYLCAWKETVNTGELFFGEGSRLTVL.

This sequence joins TRBV7-2 and TRBJ1-3; 8 bases are shared with TRBD1. This CDR3 contains 14 residues. After removal of 5 bases from V and 9 bases from J, the junction contained 9 bases not matched to a gene. Germline loops: CDR1 SGHTA, CDR2 FQGNSA. Here the CDR3 DNA reads TGTGCCAGCAGCCCCGACAGGGGCGAGGGCACCATATATTTT. This sequence encodes CASSPDRGEGTIYF.